This T cell receptor (beta chain) was retrieved from a study of T cell changes during pregnancy in multiple sclerosis. CDR1 KGHSH and CDR2 LQKENI come from the germline V gene. The CDR3 runs to 16 residues. The V end was cut by 4 bases, the J end by 3 bases, with 18 bases between. TCRdb's table, derived via immunoSEQ multiplex PCR, lists solely in-frame clones and lacks some. The data hold just under 50,000 clones, with approximately 93% observed a single time. This sequence joins TRBV18 and TRBJ1-2, with unresolved D. The TCR sequence derives from a female donor with multiple sclerosis, enrolled in a pregnancy study. The sample was CD4+ T cells from peripheral blood mononuclear cells, taken in the third trimester of pregnancy. The CDR3 spells CASSRAGKSSDYGYTF. The CDR3 coding sequence is TGTGCCAGCTCACGAGCGGGGAAGTCCTCTGACTATGGCTACACCTTC.